Below are 32 T cell receptor beta chains sequenced from a single sample in a study of T-cell memory formation after mild COVID-19. TCRdb redid the calling of the 5' RACE reads with MiXCR, one entry per CDR3 protein. The data contain 550,000 to 650,000 distinct CDR3 sequences, around 15% of them seen just once; the ten biggest clones take up about 7.5%. The sequenced sample consisted of PBMCs or a T cell subset sorted from them (not recorded which). These TCRs come from an adult woman who had mild COVID-19 (a few samples of this study predate the infection). Cell type and time point are not known.

This clonotype was counted a few times. This chain links TRBV5-5 with TRBJ1-2; D remains ambiguous. Trimming removed 4 bases at V and 8 bases at J, with 12 bases between. This CDR3 spans 12 amino acids. CDR1 is SGHKS, CDR2 YYEKEE, per germline (reference sequence). CDR3 sequence (DNA): TGTGCCAGCAGCCCCCCTGGGTGGGGCTACACCTTC. Its protein product is CASSPPGWGYTF.

The table lists this clonotype with a few counts. Here the CDR3 reads CASSGSASAGNTIYF. CDR3 bases: TGCGCCAGCAGCGGATCAGCTTCGGCTGGAAACACCATATATTTT. This chain links TRBV5-1 with TRBJ1-3, with D hard to call. Per the germline V gene, CDR1 is SGHRS and CDR2 is YFSETQ. The CDR3 is 15 amino acids. Trimming left V 4 bases short and J 2 bases short, with 13 bases between.

This clonotype turned up a few times. The chain employs TRBV29-1 and TRBJ2-1; D is unclear. Germline CDR1 reads SQVTM; CDR2 reads ANQGSEA. V lost 4 bases to trimming and J lost 7 bases, with 17 bases between them. This CDR3 comprises 14 residues. The CDR3 region is CSVGWLDVGNEQFF. The CDR3 DNA reads as TGCAGCGTTGGGTGGCTAGATGTGGGGAATGAGCAGTTCTTC.

This sequence joins TRBV21-1 and TRBJ1-5; the D call TRBD1 from the table was never checked on the DNA. TRBV21-1 is labeled a pseudogene. This CDR3 spans 15 amino acids. The CDR3 bases are TGTGCCAGCAGCGCGATCTTTGACAGGCCTCAGCCCCAGCATTTT. Translated: CASSAIFDRPQPQHF.

This clonotype was counted only a few times. This rearrangement joins TRBV12-3 or TRBV12-4 to TRBJ2-3, with D perhaps matching TRBD1 or TRBD2 (5 bases each). This CDR3 region has 13 residues. Deletions cut 6 bases from V and 3 bases from J, with 10 bases between. The CDR3 is CASRSGTTDTQYF. DNA for the CDR3: TGTGCCAGCAGGTCCGGGACGACAGATACGCAGTATTTT.

This clonotype was found many times. V is TRBV20-1 and J is TRBJ1-5, with D unresolved. The CDR3 has 12 amino acids. V shed 0 bases and J shed 10 bases, with 10 bases lying between them. From germline, CDR1 is DFQATT and CDR2 SNEGSKA (reference sequence). In DNA form, the CDR3 reads TGCAGTGCTAGAGATGGGCAGAGTCCCCAGCATTTT. This sequence encodes CSARDGQSPQHF.

This chain connects TRBV15 to TRBJ1-1; 8 bases fit TRBD1. CDR1 and CDR2 from the germline V gene are LNHNV and YYDKDF (reference sequence). There are 15 residues in the CDR3. V was clipped by 4 bases and J by 4 bases; unmatched bases: 8. DNA for the CDR3: TGTGCCACCAGCACTTCCAGGGGGCGAGGCACTGAAGCTTTCTTT. Amino acids: CATSTSRGRGTEAFF.

This clonotype was seen a few times. The chain links TRBV4-1 to TRBJ1-4; D gene uncertain. This CDR3 contains 14 residues. Trimming pared 1 base from V and 3 bases from J, leaving 6 bases between. Looked up from germline, CDR1 is MGHRA and CDR2 is YSYEKL. CDR3 in amino acids: CASSQVPSNEKLFF. CDR3 nucleotides: TGCGCCAGCAGCCAAGTCCCTTCTAATGAAAAACTGTTTTTT.

This clonotype was found a few times. V usage is TRBV9 and J usage is TRBJ2-7, with D maybe TRBD1 (5 bases). This CDR3 has 14 amino acids. V shed 0 bases and J shed 5 bases, with 12 bases lying between them. In germline, CDR1 is SGDLS, CDR2 YYNGEE. The CDR3 loop reads CASSVDLGVNEQYF. The DNA of the CDR3 is TGTGCCAGCAGCGTAGATCTAGGGGTGAACGAGCAGTACTTC.

The chain joins TRBV7-9 to TRBJ2-2; 7 positions match TRBD1. Germline V CDR1 and CDR2: SEHNR, FQNEAQ (reference sequence). V lost 3 bases and J lost 4; bases outside the gene matches: 11. The CDR3 is 17 residues long. In nucleotides, the CDR3 is TGTGCCAGCAGCTTTATAACCGGGACAGTGACCACCGGGGAGCTGTTTTTT. Translated: CASSFITGTVTTGELFF.

The V gene is TRBV5-1, the J gene TRBJ2-5; 9 nucleotides match TRBD1. CDR3 length: 15 residues. Germline CDR1 SGHRS, CDR2 YFSETQ. Trimming at V came to 3 bases and at J to 3 bases, leaving 6 bases not matched to a gene. CDR3 in amino acids: CASSWGQGVEETQYF. The CDR3 nucleotides read TGCGCCAGCAGCTGGGGACAGGGAGTTGAAGAGACCCAGTACTTC.

This clonotype has more than one count but fewer than ten. The chain couples TRBV12-3 or TRBV12-4 to TRBJ2-1, with 9 bases identical to TRBD2. The CDR3 sequence is 15 residues long. Trimming removed 3 bases from V and 4 bases from J; junction bases left unmatched: 4. CDR3 loop: CASSFLAGLYNEQFF. CDR3 in DNA: TGTGCCAGCAGTTTTCTAGCGGGGCTGTACAATGAGCAGTTCTTC.

This clonotype was observed a handful of times. The V and J genes are TRBV12-3 or TRBV12-4 and TRBJ2-7; weak D call: TRBD1 (5 bases). V dropped 3 bases and J dropped 6 bases, with 9 bases sitting between them. This CDR3 is 12 amino acids long. In nucleotides, the CDR3 is TGTGCCAGCAGTTTTCAGGGCCGCGAGCAGTACTTC. Amino acids: CASSFQGREQYF.

This sequence joins TRBV18 and TRBJ2-7, with 7 bases aligning to TRBD2. The CDR3 has 15 amino acids. After removal of 3 bases from V and 4 bases from J, the junction contained 9 bases not matched to a gene. The V gene's germline CDR1 is KGHSH and CDR2 LQKENI. The CDR3 reads CASSPWTSGFYEQYF. Written as DNA, the CDR3 is TGTGCCAGCTCACCTTGGACTAGTGGTTTTTACGAGCAGTACTTC.

This chain joins TRBV4-2 and TRBJ2-3; D perhaps matches TRBD2 (6 bases). Germline assignment: CDR1 LGHNA and CDR2 YNFKEQ. This CDR3 is 15 amino acids long. V lost 1 base and J lost 2, with 10 bases in between. Written as DNA, the CDR3 is TGTGCCAGCAGCCAAGCGGACTACGCCACAGATACGCAGTATTTT. Translation gives CASSQADYATDTQYF.

This clonotype turned up a few times. J is TRBJ1-1 and V is TRBV7-9; D may be TRBD1 (5 bases). CDR1 SEHNR and CDR2 FQNEAQ come from the germline V gene (reference sequence). The V end was cut by 5 bases, the J end by 0 bases, with 16 bases between. The length of the CDR3 is 16 residues. The DNA of the CDR3 is TGTGCCAGCAGCCCGGTTTGGGACCCTATGAACACTGAAGCTTTCTTT. Amino acids: CASSPVWDPMNTEAFF.

The V gene is TRBV6-5, the J gene TRBJ2-3; perhaps TRBD1 as D (5 bases). The germline CDR1 and CDR2 sequences are MNHEY and SVGAGI. The CDR3 covers 15 residues. V gave up 6 bases and J gave up 2 bases, with 15 bases separating them. The CDR3 bases are TGTGCCAGCAGCGTCGACAGCATGTTCACAGATACGCAGTATTTT. As protein: CASSVDSMFTDTQYF.

This clonotype was observed a few times. In nucleotides, the CDR3 is TGTGCCAGCAGCGACGACAGGGGCTGGGAGACCCAGTACTTC. This translates into CASSDDRGWETQYF. V and J are TRBV5-6 and TRBJ2-5; 8 bases agree with TRBD1. V shed 4 bases and J 5 bases; nucleotides not matched to a gene: 7. This CDR3 is 14 amino acids long. Per the germline V gene, CDR1 is SGHDT and CDR2 is YYEEEE. The whole variable domain, remainder taken from reference TRBV5-6 and TRBJ2-5, is DAGVTQSPTHLIKTRGQQVTLRCSPKSGHDTVSWYQQALGQGPQFIFQYYEEEERQRGNFPDRFSGHQFPNYSSELNVNALLLGDSALYLCASSDDRGWETQYFGPGTRLLVL.

This clonotype has just a few counts. The rearrangement uses TRBV7-9 and TRBJ2-4; 10 positions match TRBD1. The CDR3 covers 15 residues. V dropped 5 bases and J dropped 6; count of bases not matched to a gene: 7. The germline CDR1 and CDR2 sequences are SEHNR and FQNEAQ (reference sequence). The CDR3 spells CASSPRDRGRNIQYF. The CDR3 region has the DNA TGTGCCAGCAGCCCTAGGGACAGGGGACGAAACATTCAGTACTTC.

The genes are TRBV5-4 and TRBJ1-2; D is perhaps TRBD1 (5 bases). The length of the CDR3 is 15 residues. V was trimmed by 4 bases and J by 4 bases, leaving 17 bases between them. CDR1 and CDR2 (germline): SGHNT, YYREEE (reference sequence). The CDR3 region is CASSRANGGAYGYTF. CDR3 nucleotide sequence: TGTGCCAGCAGCCGAGCCAATGGGGGAGCCTATGGCTACACCTTC.

V usage is TRBV20-1 and J usage is TRBJ2-5; 7 bases match TRBD1. With V trimmed by 7 bases and J by 6 bases, 14 bases remained unmatched. Per germline, CDR1 DFQATT and CDR2 SNEGSKA (reference sequence). This CDR3 region has 14 residues. The CDR3 DNA is TGCAGTGTTAAGGACAGGCTCGGTATACAGACCCAGTACTTC. Translation: CSVKDRLGIQTQYF.

This clonotype was seen a few times. This sequence joins TRBV6-2 or TRBV6-3 and TRBJ2-5, with D uncertain. V lost 4 bases to trimming and J lost 4 bases, with 16 bases between them. Germline CDR1 reads MNHEY; CDR2 reads SVGEGT. CDR3 length equals 15 residues. The CDR3, as DNA: TGTGCCAGCAGTTCCACTTTACCTGGCGGAGAGACCCAGTACTTC. Protein product: CASSSTLPGGETQYF.

Many counts were recorded for this clonotype. The CDR3 region has the DNA TGTGCCAGCAGCCTCTGGGACGCCAGGAATGAGCAGTTCTTC. It translates to CASSLWDARNEQFF. V usage is TRBV6-2 or TRBV6-3 and J usage is TRBJ2-1, with D tentatively TRBD1 or TRBD2 (5 bases each). V lost 6 bases, J lost 7 bases, and 16 bases lay in between. The CDR3 is made up of 14 amino acids. Germline-derived CDR1 and CDR2 are MNHEY and SVGEGT.

This clonotype was seen at least ten times. CDR3 region: CASSGLAGVYNEQFF. The CDR3 DNA reads as TGCGCCAGCAGCGGGCTAGCGGGGGTTTACAATGAGCAGTTCTTC. The genes are TRBV5-1 and TRBJ2-1, with 10 nucleotides matching TRBD2. Per germline, CDR1 SGHRS and CDR2 YFSETQ. Trimming removed 4 bases from V and 4 bases from J; junction bases left unmatched: 5. This CDR3 has 15 residues.

The chain links TRBV5-1 to TRBJ1-1, with 11 bases matching TRBD1. Trimming cost V 3 bases and J 0 bases; bases outside gene matches: 10. Germline values: CDR1 SGHRS, CDR2 YFSETQ. The CDR3 length is 18 residues. CDR3 coding DNA: TGCGCCAGCAGCTCGGGGCTGGGACAGGGGGAGCTGAACACTGAAGCTTTCTTT. Its translation: CASSSGLGQGELNTEAFF.

J is TRBJ1-5 and V is TRBV12-3 or TRBV12-4, with TRBD1 matching 7 bases. This CDR3 contains 15 residues. Trimming cost V 4 bases and J 6 bases; bases outside gene matches: 9. The CDR3 sequence: CASSSTGAGSQPQHF. The CDR3 DNA reads as TGTGCCAGCAGTTCAACAGGGGCGGGTAGTCAGCCCCAGCATTTT.

The chain uses TRBV11-1 and TRBJ1-1; 12 nucleotides align to TRBD1. CDR1 is SGHAT and CDR2 is FQDESV in the germline V gene (reference sequence). This CDR3 has 18 amino acids. Losses at the gene ends were 4 bases for V and 5 bases for J; bases not matched to a gene: 14. DNA for the CDR3: TGTGCCAGCAGCTCCCCCGACCGGGACAGGGGGCTCTGGACTGAAGCTTTCTTT. Translated: CASSSPDRDRGLWTEAFF.

The chain employs TRBV25-1 and TRBJ2-7; D is unclear. The CDR3 consists of 13 residues. Germline CDR1 MGHDK, CDR2 SYGVNS. Trimming took 3 bases from V and 3 from J, leaving 9 bases between them. In DNA form, the CDR3 reads TGTGCCAGCAGTGATTTGGGTGGCTACGAGCAGTACTTC. Amino acids: CASSDLGGYEQYF.

The CDR3 region has the DNA TGTGCCAGCAGAGGGACAGGCGGGAGCTCTGGGGCCAACGTCCTGACTTTC. It encodes CASRGTGGSSGANVLTF. V is TRBV12-3 or TRBV12-4 and J is TRBJ2-6, with D tentatively TRBD1 (8 bases). V lost 6 bases and J lost 0, with 15 bases in between. The length of the CDR3 is 17 residues.

The gene calls are TRBV3-1 and TRBJ2-5; perhaps TRBD1 as D (6 bases). The V gene's germline CDR1 is LGHDT and CDR2 YNNKEL (reference sequence). V lost 5 bases to trimming and J lost 5 bases, with 15 bases between them. This CDR3 is 14 amino acids long. CDR3 in amino acids: CASSRIQGRETQYF. The DNA for the CDR3 is TGTGCCAGCAGCAGAATACAGGGCAGGGAGACCCAGTACTTC.

The chain has TRBV6-1 and TRBJ2-5; 7 nucleotides agree with TRBD2. Germline V lookup: CDR1 MNHNS, CDR2 SASEGT. This CDR3 spans 13 amino acids. Trimming took 3 bases from V and 5 from J; bases not matched to a gene: 3. The chain's CDR3 is CASSDSSGETQYF. The CDR3 bases are TGTGCCAGCAGTGACAGTAGCGGGGAGACCCAGTACTTC.

This clonotype was recorded a few times. V usage is TRBV5-1 and J usage is TRBJ1-1; D gene unclear. The V end lost 0 bases, the J end lost 5 bases, and 8 bases lay between the germline ends. The CDR3 has 13 amino acids. The germline V gene has CDR1 SGHRS and CDR2 YFSETQ. CDR3 amino acids: CASSLAVGTEAFF. CDR3 DNA sequence: TGCGCCAGCAGCTTGGCCGTAGGAACTGAAGCTTTCTTT.